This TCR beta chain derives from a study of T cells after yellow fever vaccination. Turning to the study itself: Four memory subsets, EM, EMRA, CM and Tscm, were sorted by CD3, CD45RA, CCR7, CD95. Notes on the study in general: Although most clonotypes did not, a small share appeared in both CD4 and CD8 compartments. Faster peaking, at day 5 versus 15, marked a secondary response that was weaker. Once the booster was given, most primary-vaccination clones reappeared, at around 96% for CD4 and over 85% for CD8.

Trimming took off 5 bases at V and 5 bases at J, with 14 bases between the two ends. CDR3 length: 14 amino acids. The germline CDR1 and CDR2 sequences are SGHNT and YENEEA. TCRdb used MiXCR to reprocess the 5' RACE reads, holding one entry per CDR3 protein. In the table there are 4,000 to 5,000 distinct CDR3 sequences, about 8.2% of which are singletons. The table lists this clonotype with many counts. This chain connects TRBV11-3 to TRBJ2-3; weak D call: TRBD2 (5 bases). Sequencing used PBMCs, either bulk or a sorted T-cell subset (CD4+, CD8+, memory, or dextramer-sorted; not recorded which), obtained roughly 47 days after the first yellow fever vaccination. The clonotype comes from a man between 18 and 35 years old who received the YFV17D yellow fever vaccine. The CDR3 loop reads CASSPPDGKDTQYF. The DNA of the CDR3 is TGTGCCAGCAGCCCCCCGGACGGGAAAGATACGCAGTATTTT.